This paragraph reports one TCR beta chain. Its antigen remains unknown. This sample is drawn from a study of cytomegalovirus exposure and HLA in healthy donors. Regarding the study as a whole: Overall, around 160 TCR beta chains were annotated as cytomegalovirus-associated. The majority of TCR sequences were rare, yet some public TCRs appeared in many donors. Accounts indicate the classifier identified cytomegalovirus status with strong specificity and sensitivity.

This CDR3 comprises 15 residues. Germline V gives CDR1 SGHVS, CDR2 FNYEAQ. V lost 3 bases, J lost 2 bases, and 13 bases lay in between. This table comes from immunoSEQ multiplex PCR, and its TCRdb copy is limited to in-frame clones, with some not included. Of 60,000 to 90,000 clones in the sample, approximately 86% were seen once. The chain recombines TRBV7-6 with TRBJ1-2, with D possibly TRBD1 on 6 matching bases. The sequence derives from a man in his thirties or forties in good health and CMV-seronegative. Material for sequencing was PBMCs. This CDR3 is CASSFPPDRNYGYTF. In nucleotides, the CDR3 is TGTGCCAGCAGCTTCCCGCCGGACAGAAACTATGGCTACACCTTC.